This T cell receptor (beta chain) was found in a study of spatial heterogeneity in lung cancer. TCRdb reprocessed the 5' RACE reads with MiXCR, giving one entry per CDR3 protein. The sample has about 6,100 distinct CDR3 sequences, approximately 13% seen once. The V end lost 1 base, the J end lost 6 bases, and 13 bases lay between the germline ends. The CDR3 extends over 15 amino acids. Germline values: CDR1 LGHDT, CDR2 YNNKEL (reference sequence). As to time point: sample taken at primary tumor resection. Tumor, nontumor lung or frozen PBMC supplied whole RNA that was sequenced unsorted. This clonotype was seen repeatedly, ten times or more.

The receptor's source is a male donor with early-stage non-small cell lung cancer. The chain carries TRBV3-1 and TRBJ2-1; possible D gene TRBD2, 6 bases. Specimen: normal lung tissue next to the tumor, collected at surgery. The CDR3 coding sequence is TGTGCCAGCAGCCAAGCCGGGAGTCTTTCCAATGAGCAGTTCTTC. This translates into CASSQAGSLSNEQFF.